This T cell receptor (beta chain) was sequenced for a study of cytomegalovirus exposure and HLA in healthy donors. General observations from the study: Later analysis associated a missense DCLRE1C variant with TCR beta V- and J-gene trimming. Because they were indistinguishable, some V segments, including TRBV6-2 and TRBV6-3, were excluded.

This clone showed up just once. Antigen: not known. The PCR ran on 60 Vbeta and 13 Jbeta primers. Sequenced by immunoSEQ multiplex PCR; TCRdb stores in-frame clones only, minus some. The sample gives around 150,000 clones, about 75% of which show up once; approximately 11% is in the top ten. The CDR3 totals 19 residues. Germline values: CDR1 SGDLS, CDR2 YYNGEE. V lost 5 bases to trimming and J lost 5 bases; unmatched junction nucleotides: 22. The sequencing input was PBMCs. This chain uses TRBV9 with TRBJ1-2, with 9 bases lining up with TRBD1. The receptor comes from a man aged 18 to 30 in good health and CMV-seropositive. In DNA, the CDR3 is TGTGCCAGCAGAAGGACGATAGGGACAGGGCGGGGCGGAGAGTATGGCTACACCTTC. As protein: CASRRTIGTGRGGEYGYTF.